These 30 T cell receptor beta chains came from one sample sequenced in a study of blood T cells in healthy people across ages. Through a sample-barcoded 5' primer and a J-beta primer mix, a second PCR was run for 7 to 11 cycles. Using its own MiXCR run on the 5' RACE reads, TCRdb lists one record per CDR3 protein. The sample contains about 1.5 million distinct CDR3 sequences, approximately 39% of which appear only once. Sequenced input: blood. These receptors were collected from a woman between 18 and 29 years old in good health.

This clonotype was seen only a few times. CDR3 amino acids: CASSQEPRTGSTDTQYF. The CDR3 region has the DNA TGCGCCAGCAGCCAAGAACCTCGGACAGGGAGCACAGATACGCAGTATTTT. The chain is built from TRBV4-3 and TRBJ2-3; 8 nucleotides line up with TRBD1. Germline V lookup: CDR1 LGHNA, CDR2 YSLEER. CDR3 length: 17 residues. V shed 0 bases and J 0 bases; nucleotides not matched to a gene: 5.

V usage is TRBV4-3 and J usage is TRBJ2-5, with a weak D call TRBD1 (6 bases). Germline V gives CDR1 LGHNA, CDR2 YSLEER. CDR3 length equals 14 residues. Trimming cost V 4 bases and J 11 bases, with 20 bases left between them. The CDR3 is CASSLEQGLREQYF. Here the CDR3 DNA reads TGCGCCAGCAGCCTAGAACAGGGATTAAGAGAGCAGTACTTC.

This clonotype was seen more than once but under ten times. V and J are TRBV7-2 and TRBJ1-2; no clear D. The V gene's germline CDR1 is SGHTA and CDR2 FQGNSA. V was shortened by 2 bases and J by 7 bases, with 14 bases between the two germline ends. This CDR3 region has 14 residues. The CDR3 nucleotides are TGTGCCAGCAGCTTACCCGGGTTAGCGGGTGGCTACACCTTC. Protein product: CASSLPGLAGGYTF.

This clonotype was seen at least ten times. The chain is built from TRBV5-1 and TRBJ2-2; D gene uncertain. V dropped 0 bases and J dropped 4 bases, with 7 bases sitting between them. The CDR3 covers 14 residues. Germline V gene lookup returns CDR1 SGHRS and CDR2 YFSETQ. CDR3 DNA sequence: TGCGCCAGCAGCTTGGAACTCCTCACCGGGGAGCTGTTTTTT. Translating gives CASSLELLTGELFF.

This clonotype occurred a few times. The gene calls are TRBV29-1 and TRBJ1-1; D is uncertain. This CDR3 spans 13 amino acids. From germline, CDR1 is SQVTM and CDR2 ANQGSEA. Trimming took off 5 bases at V and 4 bases at J, with 14 bases between the two ends. CDR3 coding DNA: TGCAGCGTTCCCCAGAGAGGCGGCACTGAAGCTTTCTTT. It yields the protein CSVPQRGGTEAFF.

The CDR3 bases are TGTGCTAGTGGTTCGAACACGGGTATTGGCAATGAGCAGTACTTC. Protein: CASGSNTGIGNEQYF. V gene TRBV12-5 combines with J gene TRBJ2-5; the D is unclear. This CDR3 is built from 15 residues. CDR1 is LGHNT and CDR2 is FRNRAP in the germline V gene. The V end was cut by 4 bases, the J end by 11 bases, with 23 bases between.

The chain is built from TRBV2 and TRBJ2-3; 10 bases are shared with TRBD2. The CDR3 is 15 amino acids. Germline V lookup: CDR1 SNHLY, CDR2 FYNNEI. J was trimmed by 3 bases and V by 1 base; bases with no gene match: 1. CDR3 DNA sequence: TGTGCCAGCAGTGAAGATAGCGGGGGGACAGATACGCAGTATTTT. Translated, it gives CASSEDSGGTDTQYF. Full variable domain (missing parts from reference TRBV2 and TRBJ2-3): EPEVTQTPSHQVTQMGQEVILRCVPISNHLYFYWYRQILGQKVEFLVSFYNNEISEKSEIFDDQFSVERPDGSNFTLKIRSTKLEDSAMYFCASSEDSGGTDTQYFGPGTRLTVL.

This clonotype was seen more than once but under ten times. The rearrangement uses TRBV3-1 and TRBJ2-1; no clear D. Judging by the DNA end, TRBJ2-7 fits better; the J call may be wrong. In germline, CDR1 is LGHDT, CDR2 YNNKEL (reference sequence). The CDR3 spans 14 residues. Written as DNA, the CDR3 is TGTGCCAGCAGCCCACTCAGATCCTACAATGAGCAGTACTTC. Residues: CASSPLRSYNEQYF.

The chain joins TRBV12-3 or TRBV12-4 to TRBJ1-4; tentatively, D is TRBD1 (5 bases). The CDR3 contains 16 residues. V was cut by 2 bases and J by 3 bases, with 13 bases left in between. The CDR3 DNA sequence: TGTGCCAGCAGTTTACAGGGCCCCGGGGCTAATGAAAAACTGTTTTTT. Translation gives CASSLQGPGANEKLFF.

A note on this clonotype: A much more abundant neighbour one base away suggests this may be a read error. This sequence joins TRBV4-3 and TRBJ2-4, with a weak D call TRBD1 (5 bases). Trimming removed 4 bases from V and 13 bases from J, with 17 bases in between. This CDR3 contains 13 residues. Germline V gene data show CDR1 as LGHNA and CDR2 as YSLEER. DNA of the CDR3: TGCGCCAGCAGCCCTCTGACAGACAATGAGCAGTACTTC. It is translated as CASSPLTDNEQYF.

This clonotype was picked up a small number of times. Germline and junction disagree at one end, which may indicate a read error. The chain employs TRBV10-1 and TRBJ2-4; tentative D call: TRBD1 (6 bases). The last part of the DNA fits TRBJ2-7 better; the J call may be wrong. Looked up from germline, CDR1 is WNHNN and CDR2 is SYGVQD (reference sequence). This CDR3 is built from 13 residues. The CDR3 loop is CASIETGAYEQYF. The CDR3 coding sequence is TGCGCCAGCATTGAGACAGGTGCCTACGAGCAGTACTTC.

This chain connects TRBV20-1 to TRBJ2-5; D unclear. From germline, CDR1 is DFQATT and CDR2 SNEGSKA (reference sequence). The CDR3 runs to 16 residues. V shed 3 bases and J shed 0 bases, with 17 bases lying between them. The CDR3 DNA is TGCAGTGCTAGGTCCCAACATCTGGGCCACCAAGAGACCCAGTACTTC. Translated, it gives CSARSQHLGHQETQYF.

The chain has TRBV9 and TRBJ2-7; D gene ambiguous. The CDR3 consists of 13 residues. Per germline, CDR1 SGDLS and CDR2 YYNGEE. V was pared by 0 bases and J by 3 bases, with 7 bases between. This chain's CDR3 is CASSVGMDYEQYF. The CDR3 DNA follows: TGTGCCAGCAGCGTAGGAATGGACTACGAGCAGTACTTC.

This clonotype was counted at least ten times. J is TRBJ1-1 and V is TRBV20-1; D gene ambiguous. The CDR3 consists of 13 residues. Looked up from germline, CDR1 is DFQATT and CDR2 is SNEGSKA (reference sequence). V shed 1 base and J shed 1 base, with 7 bases lying between them. The CDR3, as DNA: TGCAGTGCTAGAGGACGGGGGAACACTGAAGCTTTCTTT. Translating it yields CSARGRGNTEAFF.

V is TRBV5-1 and J is TRBJ2-5; 9 nucleotides agree with TRBD2. Unmatched junction bases numbered 4, after V lost 4 bases and J lost 3 bases. CDR3 length: 14 amino acids. Germline V gene sequence: CDR1 SGHRS, CDR2 YFSETQ. In DNA form, the CDR3 reads TGCGCCAGCAGCGCCGGGACTAGCAAAGAGACCCAGTACTTC. This encodes CASSAGTSKETQYF. Full variable domain (outside the CDR3, taken from reference TRBV5-1 and TRBJ2-5): KAGVTQTPRYLIKTRGQQVTLSCSPISGHRSVSWYQQTPGQGLQFLFEYFSETQRNKGNFPGRFSGRQFSNSRSEMNVSTLELGDSALYLCASSAGTSKETQYFGPGTRLLVL.

The rearrangement links TRBV4-3 to TRBJ2-1, with 8 bases aligning to TRBD2. V lost 0 bases and J lost 2; bases outside the gene matches: 6. Germline V gene lookup returns CDR1 LGHNA and CDR2 YSLEER. The CDR3 contains 17 residues. The CDR3 loop is CASSQEVSGGPYNEQFF. CDR3 in DNA: TGCGCCAGCAGCCAAGAAGTCAGCGGGGGCCCCTACAATGAGCAGTTCTTC.

This clonotype showed up just a few times. CDR3 in amino acids: CASSQHRGWIAGELFF. The CDR3 region has the DNA TGCGCCAGCAGCCAACACAGGGGGTGGATAGCCGGGGAGCTGTTTTTT. The chain combines TRBV4-3 with TRBJ2-2; 8 positions agree with TRBD1. The CDR3 spans 16 residues. Germline values: CDR1 LGHNA, CDR2 YSLEER. With V trimmed by 2 bases and J by 6 bases, 8 bases remained unmatched.

The chain couples TRBV20-1 to TRBJ2-1; 9 bases map to TRBD2. After removal of 1 base from V and 4 bases from J, the junction contained 11 bases not matched to a gene. CDR1 and CDR2 (germline): DFQATT, SNEGSKA (reference sequence). The CDR3 has 17 residues. The CDR3 DNA sequence: TGCAGTGCTAGAGTTCCTCTAGCGGGAAGAAAGTACAATGAGCAGTTCTTC. It is translated as CSARVPLAGRKYNEQFF.

The chain employs TRBV4-3 and TRBJ2-4; a weak D match, TRBD1 (6 bases). The J call may be in error: the DNA end matches TRBJ2-7 better. The CDR3 is 17 amino acids. Per germline, CDR1 LGHNA and CDR2 YSLEER. The CDR3 sequence is CASSQAVSGGQSYEQYF. CDR3 sequence (DNA): TGCGCCAGCAGCCAAGCGGTCAGTGGGGGCCAATCCTACGAGCAGTACTTC.

This clonotype was detected only a few times. CDR3 in amino acids: CASSLISGGSFSYEQYF. CDR3 DNA: TGTGCCAGCAGCTTGATTAGCGGGGGGTCATTCTCCTACGAGCAGTACTTC. The J gene is TRBJ2-7, the V gene TRBV7-2, with 10 bases identical to TRBD2. Germline CDR1 is SGHTA and CDR2 is FQGNSA. This CDR3 has 17 amino acids. With 3 bases clipped from V and 0 bases from J, the junction kept 8 bases outside the gene matches. Complete variable domain (other parts from reference TRBV7-2 and TRBJ2-7): GAGVSQSPSNKVTEKGKDVELRCDPISGHTALYWYRQSLGQGLEFLIYFQGNSAPDKSGLPSDRFSAERTGGSVSTLTIQRTQQEDSAVYLCASSLISGGSFSYEQYFGPGTRLTVT.

This clonotype was seen ten or more times. The rearrangement joins TRBV29-1 to TRBJ2-5; 15 nucleotides align to TRBD2. Germline-derived CDR1 and CDR2 are SQVTM and ANQGSEA. Trimming at V came to 6 bases and at J to 5 bases, leaving 10 bases not matched to a gene. The CDR3 length is 16 residues. CDR3 in amino acids: CSVARTSGRGSETQYF. In nucleotides, the CDR3 is TGCAGCGTGGCAAGGACTAGCGGGAGGGGGTCCGAGACCCAGTACTTC.

This sequence joins TRBV6-2 or TRBV6-3 and TRBJ2-5; a weak D match, TRBD2 (6 bases). The CDR3 has 15 amino acids. CDR1 and CDR2 from the germline V gene are MNHEY and SVGEGT. V was shortened by 10 bases and J by 4 bases, with 22 bases between the two germline ends. The CDR3 is CATLEGYLDGETQYF. For the CDR3, the DNA is TGTGCCACCCTGGAGGGATATCTGGATGGAGAGACCCAGTACTTC.

This clonotype was detected only a few times. This chain links TRBV7-6 with TRBJ1-2; D is undetermined. Germline assignment: CDR1 SGHVS and CDR2 FNYEAQ. The CDR3 sequence is 20 residues long. V was pared by 2 bases and J by 2 bases, with 27 bases between. The CDR3 loop is CASSLYSLSPSGVGNYGYTF. CDR3 DNA: TGTGCCAGCAGCTTATACTCCCTAAGTCCCAGTGGCGTCGGGAACTATGGCTACACCTTC.

There are a few counts of this clonotype. The chain employs TRBV7-9 and TRBJ2-1, with D maybe TRBD2 (6 bases). The V end was cut by 3 bases, the J end by 8 bases, with 20 bases between. CDR3 length equals 16 residues. Germline CDR1 is SEHNR and CDR2 is FQNEAQ (reference sequence). CDR3 in DNA: TGTGCCAGCAGCTTCCCACTTGGAGGCGGGGATGATGAGCAGTTCTTC. Translated, it gives CASSFPLGGGDDEQFF. The entire variable domain, with the rest obtained from reference TRBV7-9 and TRBJ2-1, is as follows: DTGVSQNPRHKITKRGQNVTFRCDPISEHNRLYWYRQTLGQGPEFLTYFQNEAQLEKSRLLSDRFSAERPKGSFSTLEIQRTEQGDSAMYLCASSFPLGGGDDEQFFGPGTRLTVL.

J is TRBJ2-3 and V is TRBV4-1; 7 nucleotides align to TRBD2. The V and J ends lost 0 bases and 2 bases, in that order; junction bases with no gene match: 8. Germline assignment: CDR1 MGHRA and CDR2 YSYEKL. The CDR3 spans 17 residues. The CDR3 reads CASSQEIAGGTTDTQYF. CDR3 nucleotides: TGCGCCAGCAGCCAAGAGATAGCCGGGGGGACCACAGATACGCAGTATTTT.

This clonotype was counted once. The rearrangement links TRBV20-1 to TRBJ1-2; D gene ambiguous. This CDR3 region has 14 residues. Trimming shortened V by 3 bases and J by 2 bases, and 13 bases separated the two germline ends. The germline CDR1 and CDR2 sequences are DFQATT and SNEGSKA (reference sequence). The CDR3 DNA reads TGCAGTGCTAGGCAGGACCTGTCCAACTATGGCTACACCTTC. Its translation is CSARQDLSNYGYTF.

Many counts were recorded for this clonotype. This chain connects TRBV7-2 to TRBJ2-1; a weak D match, TRBD2 (5 bases). The V end was cut by 3 bases, the J end by 6 bases, with 9 bases between. This CDR3 has 13 amino acids. The germline CDR1 and CDR2 sequences are SGHTA and FQGNSA. This chain's CDR3 is CASSFLASNEQFF. For the CDR3, the DNA is TGTGCCAGCAGCTTCCTAGCCTCCAATGAGCAGTTCTTC. Looking up the rest from reference TRBV7-2 and TRBJ2-1 gives the full variable domain: GAGVSQSPSNKVTEKGKDVELRCDPISGHTALYWYRQSLGQGLEFLIYFQGNSAPDKSGLPSDRFSAERTGGSVSTLTIQRTQQEDSAVYLCASSFLASNEQFFGPGTRLTVL.

The rearrangement uses TRBV6-5 and TRBJ2-5; 10 nucleotides match TRBD2. Germline values: CDR1 MNHEY, CDR2 SVGAGI. The CDR3 contains 15 residues. V gave up 2 bases and J gave up 1 base; unmatched junction bases: 1. The CDR3 nucleotides are TGTGCCAGCAGTTACAAGCGGGGGGGCCAAGAGACCCAGTACTTC. As protein: CASSYKRGGQETQYF.

The chain has TRBV12-3 or TRBV12-4 and TRBJ2-5; possible D gene TRBD1, 5 bases. This CDR3 is 12 amino acids long. V lost 5 bases to trimming and J lost 11 bases, with 15 bases between them. The chain's CDR3 is CASSQLGDEQYF. The CDR3 DNA reads TGTGCCAGCAGTCAGTTAGGGGATGAGCAGTACTTC.

The chain carries TRBV6-1 and TRBJ1-2; D remains ambiguous. Germline V gene lookup returns CDR1 MNHNS and CDR2 SASEGT. The CDR3 is 13 residues long. Deletions cut 3 bases from V and 4 bases from J, with 9 bases between. The CDR3 DNA reads as TGTGCCAGCAGTGAGTACAGTCCCTATGGCTACACCTTC. Its translation is CASSEYSPYGYTF.